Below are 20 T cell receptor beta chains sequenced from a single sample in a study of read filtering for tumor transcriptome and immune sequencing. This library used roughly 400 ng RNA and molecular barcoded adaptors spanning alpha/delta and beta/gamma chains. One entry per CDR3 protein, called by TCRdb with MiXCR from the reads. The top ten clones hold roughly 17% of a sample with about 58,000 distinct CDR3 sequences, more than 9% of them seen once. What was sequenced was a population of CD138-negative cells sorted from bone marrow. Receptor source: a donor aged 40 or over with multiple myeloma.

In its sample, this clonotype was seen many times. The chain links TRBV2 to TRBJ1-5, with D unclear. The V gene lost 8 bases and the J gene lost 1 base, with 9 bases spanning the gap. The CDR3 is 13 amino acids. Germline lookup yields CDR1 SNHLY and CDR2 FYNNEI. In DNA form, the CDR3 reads TGTGCCAGCGCCGGAAGAAGCAATCAGCCCCAGCATTTT. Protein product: CASAGRSNQPQHF.

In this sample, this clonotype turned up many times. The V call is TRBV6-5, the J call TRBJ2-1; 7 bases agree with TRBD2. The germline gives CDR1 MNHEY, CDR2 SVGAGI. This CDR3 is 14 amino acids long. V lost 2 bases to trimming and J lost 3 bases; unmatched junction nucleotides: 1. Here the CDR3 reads CASSYSGVYNEQFF. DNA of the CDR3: TGTGCCAGCAGTTACAGCGGGGTCTACAATGAGCAGTTCTTC.

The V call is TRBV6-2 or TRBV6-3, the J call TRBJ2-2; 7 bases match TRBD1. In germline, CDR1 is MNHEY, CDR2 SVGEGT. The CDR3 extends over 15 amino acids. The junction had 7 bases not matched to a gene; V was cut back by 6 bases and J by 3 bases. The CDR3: CASSPNGQDTGELFF. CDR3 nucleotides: TGTGCCAGCAGCCCCAACGGACAGGACACCGGGGAGCTGTTTTTT.

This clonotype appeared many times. CDR3 protein: CASSPPSSGGKGEQFF. DNA for the CDR3: TGTGCCAGCTCACCACCGTCTAGCGGGGGGAAGGGTGAGCAGTTCTTC. The rearrangement links TRBV18 to TRBJ2-1, with 11 bases aligning to TRBD2. After removal of 0 bases from V and 9 bases from J, the junction contained 7 bases not matched to a gene. CDR3 length equals 16 residues. Germline CDR1 and CDR2: KGHSH and LQKENI.

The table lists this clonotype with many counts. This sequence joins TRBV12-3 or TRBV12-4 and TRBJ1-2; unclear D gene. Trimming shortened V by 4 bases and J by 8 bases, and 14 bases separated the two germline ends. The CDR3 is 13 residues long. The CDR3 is CASSSTGHGGYTF. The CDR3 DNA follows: TGTGCCAGCAGTTCCACGGGCCACGGGGGCTACACCTTC.

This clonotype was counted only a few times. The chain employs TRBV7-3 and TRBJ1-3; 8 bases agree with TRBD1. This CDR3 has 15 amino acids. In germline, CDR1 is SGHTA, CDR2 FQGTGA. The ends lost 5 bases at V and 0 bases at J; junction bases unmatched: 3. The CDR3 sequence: CASSRGQGSGNTIYF. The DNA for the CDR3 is TGTGCCAGCAGCCGAGGACAGGGCTCTGGAAACACCATATATTTT.

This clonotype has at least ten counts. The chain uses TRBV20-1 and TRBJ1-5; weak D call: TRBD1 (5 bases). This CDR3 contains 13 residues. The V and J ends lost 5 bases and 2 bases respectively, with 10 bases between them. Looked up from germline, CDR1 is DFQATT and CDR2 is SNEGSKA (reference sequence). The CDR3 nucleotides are TGCAGTGCTGGGGGTAAGGGCAATCAGCCCCAGCATTTT. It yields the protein CSAGGKGNQPQHF.

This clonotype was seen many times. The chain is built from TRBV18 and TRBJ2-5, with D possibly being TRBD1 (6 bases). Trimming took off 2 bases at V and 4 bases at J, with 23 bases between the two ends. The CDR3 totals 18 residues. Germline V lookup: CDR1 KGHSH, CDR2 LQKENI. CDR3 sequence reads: CASSPSDRFGMGRETQYF. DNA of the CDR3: TGTGCCAGCTCACCATCGGACAGATTCGGTATGGGTAGAGAGACCCAGTACTTC.

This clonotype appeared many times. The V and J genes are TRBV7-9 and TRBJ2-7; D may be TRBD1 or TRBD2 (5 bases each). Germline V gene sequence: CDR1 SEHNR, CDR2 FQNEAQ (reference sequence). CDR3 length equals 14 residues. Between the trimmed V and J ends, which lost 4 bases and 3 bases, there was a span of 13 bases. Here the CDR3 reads CASSSRDRFYEQYF. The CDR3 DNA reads TGTGCCAGCAGCTCAAGGGACCGGTTCTACGAGCAGTACTTC. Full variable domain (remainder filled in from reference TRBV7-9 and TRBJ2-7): DTGVSQNPRHKITKRGQNVTFRCDPISEHNRLYWYRQTLGQGPEFLTYFQNEAQLEKSRLLSDRFSAERPKGSFSTLEIQRTEQGDSAMYLCASSSRDRFYEQYFGPGTRLTVT.

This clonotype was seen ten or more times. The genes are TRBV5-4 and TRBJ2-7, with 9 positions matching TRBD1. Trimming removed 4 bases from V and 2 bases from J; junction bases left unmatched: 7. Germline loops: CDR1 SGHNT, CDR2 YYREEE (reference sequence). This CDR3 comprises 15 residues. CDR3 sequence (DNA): TGTGCCAGCAGCCCCCGGGACAGGGCGGCCTACGAGCAGTACTTC. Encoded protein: CASSPRDRAAYEQYF.

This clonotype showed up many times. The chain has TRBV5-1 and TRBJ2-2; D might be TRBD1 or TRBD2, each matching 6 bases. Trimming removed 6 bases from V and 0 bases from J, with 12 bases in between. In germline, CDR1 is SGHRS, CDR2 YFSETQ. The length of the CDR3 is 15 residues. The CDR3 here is CASMLGGANTGELFF. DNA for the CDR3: TGCGCCAGCATGCTCGGGGGCGCGAACACCGGGGAGCTGTTTTTT.

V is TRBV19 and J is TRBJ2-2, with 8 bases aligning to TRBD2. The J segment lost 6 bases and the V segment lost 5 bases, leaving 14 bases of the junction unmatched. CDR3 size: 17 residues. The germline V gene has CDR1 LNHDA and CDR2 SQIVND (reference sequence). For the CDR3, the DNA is TGTGCCAGTAGTGCCTACCTCATGTCGGGGGGGCCCGGGGAGCTGTTTTTT. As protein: CASSAYLMSGGPGELFF.

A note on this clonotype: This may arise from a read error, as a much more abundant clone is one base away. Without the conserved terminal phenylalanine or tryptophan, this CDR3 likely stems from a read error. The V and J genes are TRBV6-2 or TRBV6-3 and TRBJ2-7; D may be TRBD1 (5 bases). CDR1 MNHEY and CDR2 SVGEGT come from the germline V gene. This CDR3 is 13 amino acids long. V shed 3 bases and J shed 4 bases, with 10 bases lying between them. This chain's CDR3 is CASSYGQRYEQYL. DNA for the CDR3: TGTGCCAGCAGTTATGGACAAAGATACGAGCAGTACCTC.

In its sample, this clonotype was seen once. The DNA of the CDR3 is TGTGCCAGCAGTTCCCTGACGAACTATGGCTACACCTTC. This gives the protein CASSSLTNYGYTF. The rearrangement joins TRBV28 to TRBJ1-2; D is ambiguous. The CDR3 loop spans 13 amino acids. Germline assignment: CDR1 MDHEN and CDR2 SYDVKM. The germline V and J ends were trimmed by 4 bases and 2 bases, with 8 bases remaining between them.

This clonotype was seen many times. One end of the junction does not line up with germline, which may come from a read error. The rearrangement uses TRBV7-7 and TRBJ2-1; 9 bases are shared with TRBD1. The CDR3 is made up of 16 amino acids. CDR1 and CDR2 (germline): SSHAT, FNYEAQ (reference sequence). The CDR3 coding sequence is TGTGCTAGCAGCTTAGCTGCGGGGACAGGGAACAATGAGCAGTTCTTC. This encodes CASSLAAGTGNNEQFF.

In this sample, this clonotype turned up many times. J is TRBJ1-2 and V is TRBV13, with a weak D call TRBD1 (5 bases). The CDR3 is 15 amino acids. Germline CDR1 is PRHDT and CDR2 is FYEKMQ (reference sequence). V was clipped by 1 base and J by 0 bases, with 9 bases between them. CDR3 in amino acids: CASSLDRFSNYGYTF. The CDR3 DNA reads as TGTGCCAGCAGCTTAGACAGGTTCTCTAACTATGGCTACACCTTC.

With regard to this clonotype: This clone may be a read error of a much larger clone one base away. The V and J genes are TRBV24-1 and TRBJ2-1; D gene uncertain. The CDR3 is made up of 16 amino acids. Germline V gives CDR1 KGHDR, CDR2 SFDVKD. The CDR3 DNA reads TGTGCCACCAGTGGGCGTGACACAAGCTCCTACAATGGGCAGTTCTTC. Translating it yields CATSGRDTSSYNGQFF.

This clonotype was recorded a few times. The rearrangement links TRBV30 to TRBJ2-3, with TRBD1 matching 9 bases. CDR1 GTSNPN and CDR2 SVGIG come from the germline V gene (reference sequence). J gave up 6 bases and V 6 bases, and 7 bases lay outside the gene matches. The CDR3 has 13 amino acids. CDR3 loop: CACRDRDRDTQYF. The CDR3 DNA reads TGTGCCTGCCGGGACAGGGATAGGGATACGCAGTATTTT. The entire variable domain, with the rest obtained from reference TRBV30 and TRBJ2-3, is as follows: SQTIHQWPATLVQPVGSPLSLECTVEGTSNPNLYWYRQAAGRGLQLLFYSVGIGQISSEVPQNLSASRPQDRQFILSSKKLLLSDSGFYLCACRDRDRDTQYFGPGTRLTVL.

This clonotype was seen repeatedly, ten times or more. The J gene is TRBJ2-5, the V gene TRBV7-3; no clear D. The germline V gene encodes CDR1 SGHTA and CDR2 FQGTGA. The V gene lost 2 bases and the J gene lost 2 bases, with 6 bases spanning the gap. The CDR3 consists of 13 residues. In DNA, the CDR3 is TGTGCCAGCAGCTTATGGGAACAAGAGACCCAGTACTTC. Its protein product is CASSLWEQETQYF.

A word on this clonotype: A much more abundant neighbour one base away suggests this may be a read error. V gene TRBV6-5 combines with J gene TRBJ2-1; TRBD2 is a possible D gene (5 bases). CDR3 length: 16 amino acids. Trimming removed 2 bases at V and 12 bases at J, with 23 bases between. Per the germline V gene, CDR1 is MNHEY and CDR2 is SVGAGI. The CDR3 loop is CASSYESGSHNYGQFF. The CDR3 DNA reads TGTGCCAGCAGTTACGAATCGGGATCGCACAATTATGGGCAGTTCTTC.